These 23 T cell receptor beta chains came from one sample sequenced in a study of identical twins. MiXCR, run by TCRdb on the 5' RACE reads, gives a single entry per CDR3 protein. Among 200,000 to 250,000 distinct CDR3 sequences listed, about 10% were seen once. Sequencing was performed on memory T cells sorted from blood. These TCRs come from a man aged 50-59 years in good health.

This clonotype occurred many times. This chain links TRBV29-1 with TRBJ2-5, with D possibly TRBD1 on 6 matching bases. Trimming pared 6 bases from V and 2 bases from J, leaving 16 bases between. CDR1 and CDR2 (germline): SQVTM, ANQGSEA. The CDR3 spans 14 residues. The CDR3 DNA reads TGCAGCGTCCTGGTTGGGACAAGACAAGAGACCCAGTACTTC. Translation: CSVLVGTRQETQYF.

The sample holds a few counts of this clonotype. This chain links TRBV14 with TRBJ2-7; TRBD1 matches at 7 bases. This CDR3 is 14 amino acids long. In germline, CDR1 is SGHDN, CDR2 FVKESK. After removal of 1 base from V and 3 bases from J, the junction contained 3 bases not matched to a gene. The CDR3 sequence is CASSQGGDSYEQYF. Here the CDR3 DNA reads TGTGCCAGCAGCCAAGGAGGGGACAGCTACGAGCAGTACTTC.

This clonotype was found many times. The CDR3 spells CSVGDTNQETQYF. DNA of the CDR3: TGCAGCGTGGGGGACACGAACCAAGAGACCCAGTACTTC. The rearrangement links TRBV29-1 to TRBJ2-5; perhaps TRBD1 as D (6 bases). This CDR3 region has 13 residues. CDR1 and CDR2 (germline): SQVTM, ANQGSEA. The V end was cut by 6 bases, the J end by 0 bases, with 11 bases between.

The sample holds many counts of this clonotype. The V call is TRBV10-2, the J call TRBJ2-7; 9 bases align to TRBD1. The V gene end was trimmed by 2 bases and the J gene end by 5 bases; junction bases not matched to a gene: 7. Per the germline V gene, CDR1 is WSHSY and CDR2 is SAAADI. This CDR3 contains 15 residues. The CDR3 DNA follows: TGCGCCAGCAGTGAGCCGGGACAGGGAACCCACGAGCAGTACTTC. It codes for CASSEPGQGTHEQYF.

This clonotype turned up a few times. V usage is TRBV5-6 and J usage is TRBJ2-3, with D perhaps TRBD1 (5 bases). The CDR3 is made up of 14 amino acids. Germline CDR1 reads SGHDT; CDR2 reads YYEEEE. V was cut by 4 bases and J by 2 bases, with 11 bases left in between. The CDR3 is CASSATVHTDTQYF. DNA of the CDR3: TGTGCCAGCAGCGCGACAGTACACACAGATACGCAGTATTTT.

In its sample, this clonotype was seen many times. The chain has TRBV3-1 and TRBJ1-5; 8 nucleotides match TRBD1. CDR3 length equals 14 residues. J was trimmed by 7 bases and V by 4 bases; bases with no gene match: 6. Germline lookup yields CDR1 LGHDT and CDR2 YNNKEL (reference sequence). The CDR3 here is CASSPGQGRQPQHF. For the CDR3, the DNA is TGTGCCAGCAGCCCCGGACAGGGACGCCAGCCCCAGCATTTT. Drawing the rest from reference TRBV3-1 and TRBJ1-5, the complete variable domain is DTAVSQTPKYLVTQMGNDKSIKCEQNLGHDTMYWYKQDSKKFLKIMFSYNNKELIINETVPNRFSPKSPDKAHLNLHINSLELGDSAVYFCASSPGQGRQPQHFGDGTRLSIL.

In its sample, this clonotype was seen many times. V and J are TRBV15 and TRBJ2-3, with D tentatively TRBD2 (6 bases). V lost 0 bases and J 1 base, leaving 8 bases between the germline ends. The germline gives CDR1 LNHNV, CDR2 YYDKDF (reference sequence). The CDR3 runs to 15 residues. As DNA, the CDR3 is TGTGCCACCAGCAGAGATAAGCGGGGCACAGATACGCAGTATTTT. The encoded protein is CATSRDKRGTDTQYF.

Many counts were recorded for this clonotype. The rearrangement uses TRBV29-1 and TRBJ1-2, with D uncertain. Germline lookup yields CDR1 SQVTM and CDR2 ANQGSEA. The CDR3 has 12 residues. V was shortened by 5 bases and J by 2 bases, with 9 bases between the two germline ends. This CDR3 is CSVWTENYGYTF. The CDR3 DNA follows: TGCAGCGTTTGGACCGAAAACTATGGCTACACCTTC. Together with reference TRBV29-1 and TRBJ1-2, the CDR3 gives the full variable domain: SAVISQKPSRDICQRGTSLTIQCQVDSQVTMMFWYRQQPGQSLTLIATANQGSEATYESGFVIDKFPISRPNLTFSTLTVSNMSPEDSSIYLCSVWTENYGYTFGSGTRLTVV.

Only a few counts were recorded for this clonotype. This chain uses TRBV6-1 with TRBJ2-7; a weak D match, TRBD1 (6 bases). The ends were cut back, 0 bases at V and 6 bases at J, with 12 bases in the middle. From germline, CDR1 is MNHNS and CDR2 SASEGT. This CDR3 region has 14 residues. Here the CDR3 reads CASSEAGARGEQYF. CDR3 sequence (DNA): TGTGCCAGCAGTGAAGCGGGTGCCAGGGGCGAGCAGTACTTC.

V and J are TRBV20-1 and TRBJ2-5; 8 bases align to TRBD2. This CDR3 spans 15 amino acids. Germline V gene lookup returns CDR1 DFQATT and CDR2 SNEGSKA (reference sequence). The CDR3: CSASGPREGHETQYF. CDR3 sequence (DNA): TGCAGCGCATCGGGACCCCGGGAGGGGCACGAGACCCAGTACTTC.

CDR3 in DNA: TGTGCCAGCAGTGACGGCTTGGCAGGCCTAAGGTATGGCTACACCTTC. Translating gives CASSDGLAGLRYGYTF. V is TRBV6-1 and J is TRBJ1-2; D remains ambiguous. From germline, CDR1 is MNHNS and CDR2 SASEGT. Between the trimmed V and J ends, which lost 3 bases and 5 bases, there was a span of 19 bases. This CDR3 has 16 residues.

The J gene is TRBJ2-7, the V gene TRBV4-2; 8 bases agree with TRBD1. The V and J ends lost 2 bases and 3 bases, in that order; junction bases with no gene match: 3. The CDR3 consists of 14 residues. The germline V gene encodes CDR1 LGHNA and CDR2 YNFKEQ. CDR3: CASSQPGQGYEQYF. The CDR3 bases are TGTGCCAGCAGCCAACCCGGACAGGGCTACGAGCAGTACTTC.

This clonotype appeared a few times. The genes are TRBV4-3 and TRBJ1-4; a possible D gene is TRBD1 (5 bases). Germline CDR1 reads LGHNA; CDR2 reads YSLEER. The CDR3 has 14 residues. Trimming took 4 bases from V and 3 from J, leaving 9 bases between them. The CDR3 here is CASSPGWANEKLFF. The CDR3 coding sequence is TGCGCCAGCAGCCCAGGGTGGGCTAATGAAAAACTGTTTTTT.

This clonotype was seen at least ten times. J is TRBJ1-6 and V is TRBV3-1, with 8 bases lining up with TRBD1. Germline CDR1 reads LGHDT; CDR2 reads YNNKEL (reference sequence). The V and J ends lost 4 bases and 10 bases, in that order; junction bases with no gene match: 12. The CDR3 extends over 16 amino acids. The CDR3 coding sequence is TGTGCCAGCAGCCGTGTGGGACAGGCCTGGGGGTCACCCCTCCACTTT. Translation: CASSRVGQAWGSPLHF.

Ten or more counts support this clonotype. The CDR3 DNA reads TGTGCCAGCAGTGGGGGGACAGGGGGGAACAATGAGCAGTTCTTC. Encoded protein: CASSGGTGGNNEQFF. This sequence joins TRBV2 and TRBJ2-1; 11 bases are a match to TRBD1. V lost 4 bases to trimming and J lost 5 bases; unmatched junction nucleotides: 4. The germline CDR1 and CDR2 sequences are SNHLY and FYNNEI. There are 15 residues in the CDR3.

There are a few counts of this clonotype. The genes are TRBV4-2 and TRBJ2-1, with 9 nucleotides matching TRBD2. In germline, CDR1 is LGHNA, CDR2 YNFKEQ. The CDR3 is 17 amino acids. The junction had 11 bases not matched to a gene; V was cut back by 4 bases and J by 4 bases. CDR3 sequence (DNA): TGTGCCAGCAGCCCCTCCCCACTAGCGGGTCGATACAATGAGCAGTTCTTC. This encodes CASSPSPLAGRYNEQFF.

This clonotype was seen at least ten times. The gene calls are TRBV29-1 and TRBJ2-1; 8 bases are shared with TRBD1. Losses at the gene ends were 4 bases for V and 5 bases for J; bases not matched to a gene: 10. This CDR3 comprises 15 residues. The germline gives CDR1 SQVTM, CDR2 ANQGSEA. The DNA of the CDR3 is TGCAGCGTTGGCAGGGGGCCGGGGATCAACAATGAGCAGTTCTTC. Translation gives CSVGRGPGINNEQFF.

The rearrangement joins TRBV9 to TRBJ2-2; 8 bases fit TRBD2. V shed 4 bases, J shed 2 bases, and the junction held 7 bases outside the gene matches. The CDR3 has 16 residues. The germline CDR1 and CDR2 sequences are SGDLS and YYNGEE. The chain's CDR3 is CASSPHSGTNTGELFF. The CDR3 nucleotides are TGTGCCAGCAGCCCTCATAGCGGGACCAACACCGGGGAGCTGTTTTTT.

The rearrangement joins TRBV11-2 to TRBJ2-3; no reliable D call. V was clipped by 0 bases and J by 12 bases, with 13 bases between them. Looked up from germline, CDR1 is SGHAT and CDR2 is FQNNGV. This CDR3 has 13 amino acids. The CDR3 region is CASSLDREGFQYF. The CDR3, as DNA: TGTGCCAGCAGCTTAGATCGAGAAGGGTTCCAGTATTTT.

The chain combines TRBV20-1 with TRBJ2-7, with D perhaps TRBD2 (6 bases). Germline CDR1 is DFQATT and CDR2 is SNEGSKA (reference sequence). Trimming cost V 7 bases and J 1 base, with 14 bases left between them. The CDR3 runs 13 residues. The CDR3 region is CSGRDSLSYEQYF. DNA of the CDR3: TGCAGTGGACGGGACTCCCTTTCCTACGAGCAGTACTTC.

This clonotype came up many times. The gene calls are TRBV19 and TRBJ2-2; perhaps TRBD1 as D (5 bases). Deletions cut 2 bases from V and 4 bases from J, with 5 bases between. Germline V gene data show CDR1 as LNHDA and CDR2 as SQIVND (reference sequence). The CDR3 runs 13 residues. The CDR3 DNA reads as TGTGCCAGTAGTATACAGGGCACCGGGGAGCTGTTTTTT. It yields the protein CASSIQGTGELFF.

This clonotype was seen repeatedly, ten times or more. The J gene is TRBJ1-2, the V gene TRBV3-1; the D gene is possibly TRBD1 (5 bases). Germline V gene lookup returns CDR1 LGHDT and CDR2 YNNKEL (reference sequence). V lost 4 bases, J lost 13 bases, and 13 bases lay in between. This CDR3 has 11 residues. The CDR3 sequence: CASSLGPELTF. For the CDR3, the DNA is TGTGCCAGCAGCCTGGGACCGGAGCTCACCTTC.

This clonotype was seen a few times. This chain connects TRBV5-1 to TRBJ2-2; no definite D call. From germline, CDR1 is SGHRS and CDR2 YFSETQ. The CDR3 consists of 14 residues. Trimming removed 5 bases from V and 1 base from J, with 9 bases in between. The CDR3 region is CASRAGENTGELFF. CDR3 coding DNA: TGCGCCAGCAGGGCCGGCGAGAACACCGGGGAGCTGTTTTTT.